The rows below give T cell receptor beta chains drawn from one sample of a study of cytomegalovirus exposure and HLA in healthy donors. The data were produced by immunoSEQ multiplex PCR, yet TCRdb's version contains in-frame clones alone and is incomplete. Of about 210,000 clones in the sample, about 86% were seen once. Sequences were obtained from PBMCs. The receptors here all came from a woman aged 30 to 39 in good health and CMV-seronegative. The CDR3 runs from the conserved cysteine through the conserved F or W. Each record gives: CDR3 protein, CDR3 DNA, J gene, V gene, D gene, clone size. A D gene is named only where the DNA matches it firmly. A row's size may be missing; if present it is once, few, many or a size class.

CDR3 protein: CSASTGDTQYF
CDR3 DNA: TGCAGCGCCTCGACGGGGGATACGCAGTATTTT
J gene: TRBJ2-3
V gene: TRBV29-1
D gene: -
clone size: -

CDR3 protein: CASSEWSGGASYEQYF
CDR3 DNA: TGTGCCAGCAGTGAGTGGAGCGGGGGGGCCTCCTACGAGCAGTACTTC
J gene: TRBJ2-7
V gene: TRBV2
D gene: TRBD2
clone size: -

CDR3 protein: CASRGGQDNEQFF
CDR3 DNA: TGTGCCAGCAGGGGGGGACAGGACAATGAGCAGTTCTTC
J gene: TRBJ2-1
V gene: TRBV9
D gene: TRBD1
clone size: -

CDR3 protein: CASCRETSYTGELFF
CDR3 DNA: TGCGCCAGCTGCAGGGAGACTAGCTACACCGGGGAGCTGTTTTTT
J gene: TRBJ2-2
V gene: TRBV5-1
D gene: TRBD2
clone size: once

CDR3 protein: CASRPDGGYEQYF
CDR3 DNA: TGCGCCAGCAGACCCGACGGAGGCTACGAGCAGTACTTC
J gene: TRBJ2-7
V gene: TRBV5-1
D gene: -
clone size: -

CDR3 protein: CASSLGVFGTENTEAFF
CDR3 DNA: TGTGCCAGCAGCCTGGGTGTGTTCGGGACAGAGAACACTGAAGCTTTCTTT
J gene: TRBJ1-1
V gene: TRBV7-8
D gene: TRBD1
clone size: -

CDR3 protein: CASSERERGPYEQYF
CDR3 DNA: TGTGCCAGCAGTGAGAGGGAACGTGGGCCCTACGAGCAGTACTTC
J gene: TRBJ2-7
V gene: TRBV6-1
D gene: -
clone size: -

CDR3 protein: CASSVDQWGVNTEAFF
CDR3 DNA: TGTGCCAGCAGTGTTGATCAGTGGGGAGTGAACACTGAAGCTTTCTTT
J gene: TRBJ1-1
V gene: TRBV6-1
D gene: -
clone size: -

CDR3 protein: CASSAWTGGKGEAFF
CDR3 DNA: TGTGCCAGCAGCGCCTGGACAGGGGGAAAGGGTGAAGCTTTCTTT
J gene: TRBJ1-1
V gene: TRBV14
D gene: TRBD1
clone size: -

CDR3 protein: CASSFWGGSSYEQYF
CDR3 DNA: TGTGCCAGCAGCTTTTGGGGGGGAAGCTCCTACGAGCAGTACTTC
J gene: TRBJ2-7
V gene: TRBV5-4
D gene: TRBD2
clone size: -

CDR3 protein: CAWSVGSGETTDTQYF
CDR3 DNA: TGTGCCTGGAGTGTAGGGTCAGGGGAAACCACAGATACGCAGTATTTT
J gene: TRBJ2-3
V gene: TRBV30
D gene: -
clone size: -

CDR3 protein: CAPRETGRSHYGYTF
CDR3 DNA: TGCGCCCCCAGGGAGACAGGGCGGTCTCACTATGGCTACACCTTC
J gene: TRBJ1-2
V gene: TRBV5-1
D gene: TRBD1
clone size: -

CDR3 protein: CSVAVAGGGYEQYF
CDR3 DNA: TGCAGCGTTGCTGTAGCGGGAGGGGGCTACGAGCAGTACTTC
J gene: TRBJ2-7
V gene: TRBV29-1
D gene: TRBD2
clone size: -

CDR3 protein: CASDPTGGRTDTQYF
CDR3 DNA: TGTGCCAGCGACCCTACAGGGGGCCGCACAGATACGCAGTATTTT
J gene: TRBJ2-3
V gene: TRBV28
D gene: TRBD1
clone size: -

CDR3 protein: CASSLGEGLFYNEQFF
CDR3 DNA: TGTGCCAGCAGCTTAGGAGAGGGACTCTTCTACAATGAGCAGTTCTTC
J gene: TRBJ2-1
V gene: TRBV7-9
D gene: -
clone size: -

CDR3 protein: CASSATPNTEAFF
CDR3 DNA: TGTGCCAGCAGCGCAACACCGAACACTGAAGCTTTCTTT
J gene: TRBJ1-1
V gene: TRBV11-1
D gene: -
clone size: -

CDR3 protein: CASSGGGSGESYEQYF
CDR3 DNA: TGCGCCAGCAGCGGTGGTGGAAGCGGGGAATCCTACGAGCAGTACTTC
J gene: TRBJ2-7
V gene: TRBV5-1
D gene: TRBD2
clone size: -

CDR3 protein: CASSRRQGDEQFF
CDR3 DNA: TGTGCCAGCAGTAGGCGACAGGGCGATGAGCAGTTCTTC
J gene: TRBJ2-1
V gene: TRBV6-6
D gene: TRBD1
clone size: -

CDR3 protein: CSVEADSYEQYF
CDR3 DNA: TGCAGCGTTGAGGCGGACTCCTACGAGCAGTACTTC
J gene: TRBJ2-7
V gene: TRBV29-1
D gene: -
clone size: -

CDR3 protein: CASSTPGTAYGYTF
CDR3 DNA: TGTGCCAGCAGTACCCCCGGGACAGCTTATGGCTACACCTTC
J gene: TRBJ1-2
V gene: TRBV28
D gene: TRBD1
clone size: -

CDR3 protein: CASSLVEDEQFF
CDR3 DNA: TGTGCCAGCTCACTCGTAGAAGATGAGCAGTTCTTC
J gene: TRBJ2-1
V gene: TRBV18
D gene: -
clone size: -